This T cell receptor beta chain is from a study of cytomegalovirus exposure and HLA in healthy donors. The CDR3 has 14 amino acids. Germline V gene sequence: CDR1 SEHNR, CDR2 FQNEAQ (reference sequence). Unmatched junction bases numbered 4, after V lost 0 bases and J lost 8 bases. Note on this clone: Its antigen is as yet unknown.

The study ran its PCR with 60 Vbeta and 13 Jbeta primers. The repertoire was sequenced with immunoSEQ multiplex PCR; TCRdb's copy has only in-frame clones and lacks some. The table includes approximately 92,000 clones, approximately 70% detected once. Findings of the study overall: The study listed some 160 cytomegalovirus-associated TCR beta chains. Available immune exposure information was restricted to CMV serostatus only.

All the people who gave samples were healthy bone marrow donors. At collection, donors were nominally healthy, but unrecorded immune exposures were probable. The chain joins TRBV7-9 to TRBJ1-2; 9 bases line up with TRBD1. The sequence came from a man aged 55-75 years in good health and CMV-seronegative. Material for sequencing was PBMCs. The CDR3 loop reads CASSLAGQGRGYTF. In nucleotides, the CDR3 is TGTGCCAGCAGCTTAGCGGGACAGGGCAGGGGCTACACCTTC.